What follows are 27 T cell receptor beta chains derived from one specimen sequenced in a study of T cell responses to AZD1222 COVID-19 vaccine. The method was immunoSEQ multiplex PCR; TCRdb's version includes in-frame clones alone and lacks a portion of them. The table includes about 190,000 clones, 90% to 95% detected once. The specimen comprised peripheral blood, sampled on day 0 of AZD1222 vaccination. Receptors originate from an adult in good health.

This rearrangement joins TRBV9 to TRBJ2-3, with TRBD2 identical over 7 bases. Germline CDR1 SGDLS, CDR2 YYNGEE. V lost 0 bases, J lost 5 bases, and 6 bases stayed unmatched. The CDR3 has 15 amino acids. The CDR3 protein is CASSVGGTTLDTQYF. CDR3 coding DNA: TGTGCCAGCAGCGTAGGGGGGACTACCCTAGATACGCAGTATTTT. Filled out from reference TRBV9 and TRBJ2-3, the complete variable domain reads DSGVTQTPKHLITATGQRVTLRCSPRSGDLSVYWYQQSLDQGLQFLIQYYNGEERAKGNILERFSAQQFPDLHSELNLSSLELGDSALYFCASSVGGTTLDTQYFGPGTRLTVL.

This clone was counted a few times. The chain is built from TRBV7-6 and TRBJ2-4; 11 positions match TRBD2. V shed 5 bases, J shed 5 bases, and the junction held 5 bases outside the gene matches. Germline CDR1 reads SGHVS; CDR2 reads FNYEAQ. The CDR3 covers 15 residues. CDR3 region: CASSEIAGGENIQYF. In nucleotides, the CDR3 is TGTGCCAGCAGCGAGATAGCGGGAGGGGAAAACATTCAGTACTTC.

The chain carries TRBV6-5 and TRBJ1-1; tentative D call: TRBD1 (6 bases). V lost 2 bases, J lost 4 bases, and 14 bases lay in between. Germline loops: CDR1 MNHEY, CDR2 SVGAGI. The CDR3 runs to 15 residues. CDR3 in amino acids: CASSYEGKGGTEAFF. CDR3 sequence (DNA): TGTGCCAGCAGTTACGAAGGGAAGGGGGGCACTGAAGCTTTCTTT.

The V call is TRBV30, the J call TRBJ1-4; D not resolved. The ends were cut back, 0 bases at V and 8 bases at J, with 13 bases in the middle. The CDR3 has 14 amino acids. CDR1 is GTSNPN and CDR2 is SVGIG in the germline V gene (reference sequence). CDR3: CAWSVNRLGEKLFF. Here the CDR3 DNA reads TGTGCCTGGAGTGTCAACCGCCTCGGGGAAAAACTGTTTTTT.

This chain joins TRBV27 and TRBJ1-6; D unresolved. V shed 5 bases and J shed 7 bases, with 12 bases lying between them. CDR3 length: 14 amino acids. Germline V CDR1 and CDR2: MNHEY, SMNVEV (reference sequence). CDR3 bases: TGTGCCAGCAGTGCGAGCCTTACCAATTCACCCCTCCACTTT. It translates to CASSASLTNSPLHF.

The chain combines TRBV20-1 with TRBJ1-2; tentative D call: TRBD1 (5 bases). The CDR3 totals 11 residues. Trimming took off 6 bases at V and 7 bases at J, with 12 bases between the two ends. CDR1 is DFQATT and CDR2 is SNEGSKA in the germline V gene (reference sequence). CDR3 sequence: CSAGDRVGYTF. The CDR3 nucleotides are TGCAGTGCCGGGGACCGCGTTGGCTACACCTTC.

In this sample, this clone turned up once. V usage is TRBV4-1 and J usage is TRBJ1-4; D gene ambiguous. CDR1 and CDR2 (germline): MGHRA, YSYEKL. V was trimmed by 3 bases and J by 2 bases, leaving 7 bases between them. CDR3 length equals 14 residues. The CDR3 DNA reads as TGCGCCAGCAGCCAGCAGGTCACTAATGAAAAACTGTTTTTT. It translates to CASSQQVTNEKLFF.

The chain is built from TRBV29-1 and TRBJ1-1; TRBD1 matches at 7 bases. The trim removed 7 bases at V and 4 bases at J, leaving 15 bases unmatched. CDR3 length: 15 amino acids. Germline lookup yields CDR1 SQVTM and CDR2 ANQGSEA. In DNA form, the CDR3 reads TGCAGCGCCCCGGGAGGGGGCGCGGTGACCACTGAAGCTTTCTTT. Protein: CSAPGGGAVTTEAFF.

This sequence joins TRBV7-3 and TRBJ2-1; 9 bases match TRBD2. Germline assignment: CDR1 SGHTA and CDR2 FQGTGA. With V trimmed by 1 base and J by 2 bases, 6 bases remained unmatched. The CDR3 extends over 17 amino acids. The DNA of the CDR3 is TGTGCCAGCAGCTTAAGACTTCTAGCGGGACCCTACAATGAGCAGTTCTTC. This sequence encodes CASSLRLLAGPYNEQFF.

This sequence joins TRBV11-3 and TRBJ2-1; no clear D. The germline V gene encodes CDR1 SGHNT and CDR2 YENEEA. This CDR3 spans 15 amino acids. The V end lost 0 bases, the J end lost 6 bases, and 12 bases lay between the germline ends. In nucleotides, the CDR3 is TGTGCCAGCAGCTTAGATTCGGCCTACCGCAATGAGCAGTTCTTC. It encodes CASSLDSAYRNEQFF.

CDR3 nucleotides: TGTGCCAGCAGGAGCACAGATACGCAGTATTTT. Protein sequence: CASRSTDTQYF. The chain recombines TRBV27 with TRBJ2-3; D not certain. The V gene's germline CDR1 is MNHEY and CDR2 SMNVEV (reference sequence). The CDR3 runs 11 residues. Trimming cost V 6 bases and J 0 bases, with 1 base left between them.

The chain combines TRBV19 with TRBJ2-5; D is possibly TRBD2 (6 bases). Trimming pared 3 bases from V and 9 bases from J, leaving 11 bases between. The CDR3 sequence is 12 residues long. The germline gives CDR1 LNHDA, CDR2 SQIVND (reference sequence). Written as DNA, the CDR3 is TGTGCCAGTAGTATCGGGGGATGGGCCCAGTACTTC. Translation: CASSIGGWAQYF.

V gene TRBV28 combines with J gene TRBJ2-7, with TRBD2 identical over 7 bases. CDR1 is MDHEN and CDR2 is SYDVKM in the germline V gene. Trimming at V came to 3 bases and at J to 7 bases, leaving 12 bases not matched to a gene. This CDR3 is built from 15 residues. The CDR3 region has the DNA TGTGCCAGCAGTTTTATAGGCGGGAGAGGTGAAGAGCAGTACTTC. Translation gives CASSFIGGRGEEQYF.

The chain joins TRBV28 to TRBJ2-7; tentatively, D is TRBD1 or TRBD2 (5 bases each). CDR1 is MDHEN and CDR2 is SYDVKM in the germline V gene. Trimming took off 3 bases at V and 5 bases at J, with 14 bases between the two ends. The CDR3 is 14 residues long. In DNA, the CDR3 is TGTGCCAGCAGTTTCGCGGGTTCGGGGCACGAGCAGTACTTC. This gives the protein CASSFAGSGHEQYF. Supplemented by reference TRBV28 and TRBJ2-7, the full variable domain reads DVKVTQSSRYLVKRTGEKVFLECVQDMDHENMFWYRQDPGLGLRLIYFSYDVKMKEKGDIPEGYSVSREKKERFSLILESASTNQTSMYLCASSFAGSGHEQYFGPGTRLTVT.

The CDR3 coding sequence is TGTGCCAGCAGCTTAACTCACGGGCACGAGCAGTACTTC. Residues: CASSLTHGHEQYF. The chain is built from TRBV7-9 and TRBJ2-7; no clear D. The CDR3 length is 13 residues. Trimming shortened V by 2 bases and J by 5 bases, and 10 bases separated the two germline ends. Germline assignment: CDR1 SEHNR and CDR2 FQNEAQ (reference sequence).

CDR3 bases: TGTGCCAGTAGGTACCGGGACTACCCCTTGTACGAGCAGTACTTC. Translation gives CASRYRDYPLYEQYF. This rearrangement joins TRBV19 to TRBJ2-7, with TRBD2 identical over 7 bases. Germline V CDR1 and CDR2: LNHDA, SQIVND (reference sequence). After removal of 6 bases from V and 4 bases from J, the junction contained 12 bases not matched to a gene. This CDR3 has 15 amino acids. Variable domain in full (rest from reference TRBV19 and TRBJ2-7): DGGITQSPKYLFRKEGQNVTLSCEQNLNHDAMYWYRQDPGQGLRLIYYSQIVNDFQKGDIAEGYSVSREKKESFPLTVTSAQKNPTAFYLCASRYRDYPLYEQYFGPGTRLTVT.

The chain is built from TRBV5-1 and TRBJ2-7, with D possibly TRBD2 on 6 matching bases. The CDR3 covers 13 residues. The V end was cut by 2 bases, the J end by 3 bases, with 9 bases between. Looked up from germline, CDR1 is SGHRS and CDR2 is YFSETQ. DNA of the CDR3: TGCGCCAGCAGCTTTGCCGGGGGCTACGAGCAGTACTTC. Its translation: CASSFAGGYEQYF.

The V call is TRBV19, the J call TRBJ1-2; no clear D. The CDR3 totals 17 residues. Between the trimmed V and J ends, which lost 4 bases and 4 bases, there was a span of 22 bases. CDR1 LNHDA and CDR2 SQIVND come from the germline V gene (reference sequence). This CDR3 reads CASSRTPDPRALYGYTF. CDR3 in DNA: TGTGCCAGTAGTAGGACGCCAGACCCGAGGGCCCTCTATGGCTACACCTTC.

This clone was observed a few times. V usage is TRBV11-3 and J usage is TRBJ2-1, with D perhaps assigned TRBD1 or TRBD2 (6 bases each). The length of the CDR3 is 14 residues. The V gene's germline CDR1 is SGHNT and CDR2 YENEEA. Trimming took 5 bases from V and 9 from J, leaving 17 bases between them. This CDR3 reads CASSPNRAEGEQFF. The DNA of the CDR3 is TGTGCCAGCAGCCCGAACAGGGCGGAGGGTGAGCAGTTCTTC.

The CDR3 DNA is TGTGCCAGCAGCCAGGGACGTCCTAACTATGGCTACACCTTC. Its translation is CASSQGRPNYGYTF. The chain combines TRBV28 with TRBJ1-2; a possible D gene is TRBD1 (5 bases). The CDR3 extends over 14 amino acids. Deletions cut 6 bases from V and 0 bases from J, with 11 bases between. The germline gives CDR1 MDHEN, CDR2 SYDVKM.

The CDR3 bases are TGTGCCAGCAGTGGGGGTCAGAATCAGCCCCAGCATTTT. Translating it yields CASSGGQNQPQHF. V is TRBV12-3 or TRBV12-4 and J is TRBJ1-5, with a possible D match to TRBD1 (5 bases). V lost 5 bases, J lost 4 bases, and 9 bases lay in between. The CDR3 loop spans 13 amino acids.

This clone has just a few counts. For the CDR3, the DNA is TGTGCCATCAGTGGATCCGGGTTCGGCTACGAGCAGTACTTC. It yields the protein CAISGSGFGYEQYF. The V and J genes are TRBV10-3 and TRBJ2-7; D ambiguous. V was cut by 4 bases and J by 3 bases, with 13 bases left in between. This CDR3 is built from 14 residues. Germline CDR1 reads ENHRY; CDR2 reads SYGVKD.

In nucleotides, the CDR3 is TGCGCCAGCAGCTTGAGCTGGGGTGAGCAGTTCTTC. Its protein is CASSLSWGEQFF. V and J are TRBV5-1 and TRBJ2-1; no clear D gene. Trimming took 1 base from V and 9 from J, leaving 8 bases between them. From germline, CDR1 is SGHRS and CDR2 YFSETQ. This CDR3 is built from 12 residues.

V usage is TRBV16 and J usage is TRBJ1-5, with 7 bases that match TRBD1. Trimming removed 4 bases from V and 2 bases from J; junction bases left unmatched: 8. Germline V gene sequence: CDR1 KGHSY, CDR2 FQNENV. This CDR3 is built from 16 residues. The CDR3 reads CASSRNHRGGNQPQHF. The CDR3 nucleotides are TGTGCCAGCAGCCGAAACCACAGGGGAGGCAATCAGCCCCAGCATTTT.

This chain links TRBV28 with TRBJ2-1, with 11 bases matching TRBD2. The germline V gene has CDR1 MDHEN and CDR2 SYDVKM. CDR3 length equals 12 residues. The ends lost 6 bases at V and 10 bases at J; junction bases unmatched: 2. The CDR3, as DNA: TGTGCCAGCAGCCGGACTAGCGGGGAGCAGTTCTTC. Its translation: CASSRTSGEQFF.

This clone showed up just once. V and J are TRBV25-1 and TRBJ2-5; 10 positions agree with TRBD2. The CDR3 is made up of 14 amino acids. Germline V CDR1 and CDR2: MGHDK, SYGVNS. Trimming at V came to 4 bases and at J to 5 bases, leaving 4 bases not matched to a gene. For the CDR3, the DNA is TGTGCCAGCAGTGTAGCGGGAGGTGGGGAGACCCAGTACTTC. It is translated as CASSVAGGGETQYF.

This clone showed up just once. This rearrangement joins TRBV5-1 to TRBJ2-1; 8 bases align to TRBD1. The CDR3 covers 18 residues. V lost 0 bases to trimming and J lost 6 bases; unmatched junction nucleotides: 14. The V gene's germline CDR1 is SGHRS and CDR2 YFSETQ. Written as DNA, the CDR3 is TGCGCCAGCAGCTTGGCCATTGGGGGGCAGGGGGCTCGCAATGAGCAGTTCTTC. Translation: CASSLAIGGQGARNEQFF.